This TCR beta chain was observed in a study of early T cells in non-severe SARS-CoV-2 infection. Turning to the study itself: The input, bulk RNA from unsorted whole blood, was sequenced, and chains were unpaired. Study observations and caveats: Reliance on VDJdb matching favored anti-spike CD8 responses; private and CD4 specificities were missed.

Remarks on this clonotype: Antigen: not known.

Unique molecular identifier tags were affixed to discrete cDNA molecules. TCRdb reanalysed the 5' RACE reads using MiXCR and keeps one entry per CDR3 protein. The data hold more than 65,000 distinct CDR3 sequences, with about 12% observed a single time. V lost 5 bases and J lost 0, with 13 bases in between. Germline CDR1 and CDR2: SQVTM and ANQGSEA. There are 14 residues in the CDR3. V is TRBV29-1 and J is TRBJ1-1, with D possibly TRBD1 on 6 matching bases. The specimen sequenced was whole blood. This sequence originates from an adult who was a healthcare worker with PCR-confirmed SARS-CoV-2 infection or an uninfected control (not recorded which). CDR3 DNA: TGCAGCGTTCGGAGACAGGAGATGAACACTGAAGCTTTCTTT. It codes for CSVRRQEMNTEAFF.